This is a list of T cell receptor beta chains from one sample in a study of shared clonotypes between healthy human individuals. TCRdb keeps only in-frame clones here, not all; method: immunoSEQ multiplex PCR. Among roughly 1 million clones listed, around 78% were seen once. Sample: memory CD4+ T cells from PBMCs. These receptors were collected from a man aged 18 to 29 in good health. Some clones in this sample may be carry-over from other donors' samples. CDR3s include the opening cysteine and the closing phenylalanine or tryptophan. A D gene is named only where the DNA matches it firmly. The size entry is marked missing in some rows and otherwise reads once, few, many or a size class.

d_call | j_call | v_call | clone_size | cdr3_nt | cdr3_aa
TRBD1 | TRBJ1-2 | TRBV7-2 | . | TGTGCCAGCAGCCTTAAAACAGGGACCACAGGGGACTATGGCTACACCTTC | CASSLKTGTTGDYGYTF
. | TRBJ1-1 | TRBV21-1 | . | TGTGCCATAGAATTGGGACAGATGAACACTGAAGCTTTCTTT | CAIELGQMNTEAFF
. | TRBJ1-2 | TRBV7-2 | . | TGTGCCAGCAGCCCGGACTACTATGGCTACACCTTC | CASSPDYYGYTF
. | TRBJ2-7 | TRBV6-1 | . | TGTGCCAGCAGTGAATACGGGACCTACGAGCAGTACTTC | CASSEYGTYEQYF
. | TRBJ2-7 | TRBV21-1 | . | TGTGCCAGCAAGATCAGGCGACTGGCCTACGAGCAGTACTTC | CASKIRRLAYEQYF
TRBD2 | TRBJ2-5 | TRBV7-2 | . | TGTGCCAGCAGCTTGGGGACTAGCGGAGGGGCCTGGAACTTC | CASSLGTSGGAWNF
. | TRBJ1-2 | TRBV25-1 | . | TGTGCCAGCAGCAGTCTCGCCAGGGAGGGTGGCTACACCTTC | CASSSLAREGGYTF
. | TRBJ1-1 | TRBV28 | . | TGTGCCAGCAGTTTAGGCCGGAACACTGAAGCTTTCTTT | CASSLGRNTEAFF
. | TRBJ1-2 | TRBV5-1 | once | TGCGCCAGCAGCTCCCGACAGGATGCAGGCTACACCTTC | CASSSRQDAGYTF
. | TRBJ2-3 | TRBV27 | . | TGTGCCACTAATTACCCCACAGATACGCAGTATTTT | CATNYPTDTQYF
. | TRBJ2-5 | TRBV28 | few | TGTGCCAGCAGTTTACTCACGGGCGTAGGAGGCTCCCAAGAGACCCAGTACTTC | CASSLLTGVGGSQETQYF
TRBD2 | TRBJ2-2 | TRBV28 | . | TGTGCCAGCAGTGAGGCGGGAGCGAACACCGGGGAGCTGTTTTTT | CASSEAGANTGELFF